Each of the 23 T cell receptor beta chains below was sequenced from the same sample in a study of CD8+ T cells in alopecia areata (dated by TCRdb to between 2017 and 2018). The library relied on the immunoSEQ multiplex PCR assay. For TCR sequencing, RNA was extracted from every sample and reverse transcribed into cDNA to serve as template. TCRdb provides this immuneACCESS table in a form limited to in-frame rearrangements. Some clones are lacking; in checked studies, under half of them reflect an unresolved V gene, and why the rest are absent is not known. The sample table lists about 100,000 clones, about four fifths of them with a count of one. Of the sample, 24% falls within the top ten clones. Taken with the paper, the label for time point translates to: around 22 weeks on oral tofacitinib. In the paper's terms, the treatment or condition label means: oral pan-JAK inhibitor, 5-10 mg twice daily.

Source: CD8+ T cells sorted from blood, taken at week 24, from a patient treated with tofacitinib. The receptors derive from a human donor with alopecia areata.

This chain connects TRBV4-2 to TRBJ2-7; 10 bases fit TRBD2. The trim removed 0 bases at V and 1 base at J, leaving 0 bases unmatched. CDR1 and CDR2 (germline): LGHNA, YNFKEQ. This CDR3 contains 15 residues. The DNA for the CDR3 is TGTGCCAGCAGCCAAGAAGCGGGGGGGTCCTACGAGCAGTACTTC. It yields the protein CASSQEAGGSYEQYF.

The rearrangement links TRBV29-1 to TRBJ2-5; the D gene is possibly TRBD2 (6 bases). CDR1 and CDR2 from the germline V gene are SQVTM and ANQGSEA. V dropped 0 bases and J dropped 5 bases, with 28 bases sitting between them. CDR3 length: 19 amino acids. CDR3 bases: TGCAGCGTTGAAGATCTGGCTAGCCTAACCGGAGGGGAATTTGAGACCCAGTACTTC. This codes for CSVEDLASLTGGEFETQYF.

This clone came up once. The chain recombines TRBV13 with TRBJ2-3; 14 bases are a match to TRBD2. The CDR3 is 19 residues long. Trimming at V came to 0 bases and at J to 1 base, leaving 6 bases not matched to a gene. Germline V gene data show CDR1 as PRHDT and CDR2 as FYEKMQ (reference sequence). The CDR3 sequence is CASSLGGGLAGGGTDTQYF. CDR3 coding DNA: TGTGCCAGCAGCTTAGGCGGCGGACTAGCGGGGGGCGGCACAGATACGCAGTATTTT. Using reference TRBV13 and TRBJ2-3 for the parts outside the CDR3, the full variable domain is AAGVIQSPRHLIKEKRETATLKCYPIPRHDTVYWYQQGPGQDPQFLISFYEKMQSDKGSIPDRFSAQQFSDYHSELNMSSLELGDSALYFCASSLGGGLAGGGTDTQYFGPGTRLTVL.

The chain employs TRBV6-5 and TRBJ1-1, with D possibly being TRBD1 (6 bases). In germline, CDR1 is MNHEY, CDR2 SVGAGI. The CDR3 totals 12 residues. Trimming cost V 5 bases and J 7 bases, with 11 bases left between them. In DNA form, the CDR3 reads TGTGCCAGCAGTATTGGGGGCGGTGAAGCTTTCTTT. Translated: CASSIGGGEAFF.

In this sample, this clone turned up a few times. The rearrangement joins TRBV6-5 to TRBJ1-1; possible D gene TRBD1, 6 bases. Trimming pared 3 bases from V and 7 bases from J, leaving 9 bases between. Germline loops: CDR1 MNHEY, CDR2 SVGAGI. The CDR3 spans 12 residues. The CDR3: CASSYGGGEAFF. For the CDR3, the DNA is TGTGCCAGCAGTTATGGAGGGGGTGAAGCTTTCTTT.

This clone was seen a handful of times. This chain connects TRBV29-1 to TRBJ1-3, with D uncertain. The CDR3 is 16 amino acids. The V end lost 4 bases, the J end lost 0 bases, and 16 bases lay between the germline ends. Germline-derived CDR1 and CDR2 are SQVTM and ANQGSEA. The chain's CDR3 is CSVVAFEARSGNTIYF. CDR3 coding DNA: TGCAGCGTTGTGGCGTTCGAAGCGCGCTCTGGAAACACCATATATTTT.

CDR3 DNA: TGCGCCAGCAGCCGCCGACCCCTTAGCGGGGGGGTATACAATGAGCAGTTCTTC. Amino acids: CASSRRPLSGGVYNEQFF. The rearrangement uses TRBV4-1 and TRBJ2-1, with 11 bases lining up with TRBD2. The V segment lost 4 bases and the J segment 4 bases; nucleotides outside the gene matches: 12. The CDR3 is made up of 18 amino acids. Germline V lookup: CDR1 MGHRA, CDR2 YSYEKL.

This chain links TRBV20-1 with TRBJ2-7; maybe TRBD2 (5 bases). From germline, CDR1 is DFQATT and CDR2 SNEGSKA (reference sequence). The CDR3 is 11 amino acids. Between the trimmed V and J ends, which lost 6 bases and 1 base, there was a span of 7 bases. The CDR3 loop is CSADYSYEQYF. The CDR3, as DNA: TGCAGTGCCGACTATTCCTACGAGCAGTACTTC.

The genes are TRBV11-1 and TRBJ1-4; TRBD1 matches at 7 bases. Trimming at V came to 5 bases and at J to 8 bases, leaving 8 bases not matched to a gene. CDR3 size: 14 residues. Germline CDR1 reads SGHAT; CDR2 reads FQDESV (reference sequence). The CDR3 loop reads CASSGDSPGEKLFF. The CDR3 bases are TGTGCCAGCAGCGGGGACAGTCCAGGCGAAAAACTGTTTTTT.

The chain links TRBV6-5 to TRBJ2-7; D tentatively fits TRBD1 or TRBD2 (5 bases each). Germline V gene lookup returns CDR1 MNHEY and CDR2 SVGAGI. V lost 8 bases and J lost 4, with 9 bases in between. This CDR3 is built from 11 residues. This CDR3 reads CASGGIYEQYF. The CDR3 DNA is TGTGCCAGCGGGGGTATATACGAGCAGTACTTC.

The chain couples TRBV2 to TRBJ2-7; no firm D call. The length of the CDR3 is 14 residues. V was clipped by 2 bases and J by 4 bases, with 12 bases between them. Germline V gives CDR1 SNHLY, CDR2 FYNNEI. CDR3 protein: CASSERWEPYEQYF. In nucleotides, the CDR3 is TGTGCCAGCAGTGAAAGGTGGGAACCATACGAGCAGTACTTC.

This chain connects TRBV6-6 to TRBJ1-1; 8 bases align to TRBD1. Germline CDR1 MNHNY, CDR2 SVGAGI (reference sequence). The CDR3 extends over 14 amino acids. J lost 4 bases, V lost 5 bases, and 6 bases had no gene match. CDR3 coding DNA: TGTGCCAGCAGTCCACAGGGGGTGACCACTGAAGCTTTCTTT. It specifies CASSPQGVTTEAFF.

This chain joins TRBV15 and TRBJ1-1, with D uncertain. V lost 2 bases and J 8 bases, leaving 18 bases between the germline ends. From germline, CDR1 is LNHNV and CDR2 YYDKDF (reference sequence). CDR3 length: 15 amino acids. CDR3: CATSRSRRAFDEAFF. CDR3 bases: TGTGCCACCAGCAGAAGCCGGAGGGCTTTTGACGAAGCTTTCTTT. Full variable domain (missing parts from reference TRBV15 and TRBJ1-1): DAMVIQNPRYQVTQFGKPVTLSCSQTLNHNVMYWYQQKSSQAPKLLFHYYDKDFNNEADTPDNFQSRRPNTSFCFLDIRSPGLGDTAMYLCATSRSRRAFDEAFFGQGTRLTVV.

In its sample, this clone was seen a few times. The chain combines TRBV7-9 with TRBJ2-3; the match to TRBD2 covers 7 bases. The CDR3 consists of 15 residues. CDR1 and CDR2 from the germline V gene are SEHNR and FQNEAQ (reference sequence). V was clipped by 3 bases and J by 2 bases; unmatched bases: 5. The CDR3 DNA follows: TGTGCCAGCAGCTTCTCCAGCGGGGACACAGATACGCAGTATTTT. This codes for CASSFSSGDTDTQYF.

Only a few counts were recorded for this clone. Other DNA sequences in the sample encode the same CDR3. V is TRBV7-9 and J is TRBJ2-2; TRBD2 agrees at 9 bases. This CDR3 is built from 13 residues. J lost 6 bases, V lost 5 bases, and 1 base had no gene match. Germline V gene data show CDR1 as SEHNR and CDR2 as FQNEAQ (reference sequence). Here the CDR3 reads CASSPSGAGELFF. CDR3 bases: TGTGCCAGCAGCCCTAGCGGGGCCGGGGAGCTGTTTTTT.

CDR3 region: CASSTYSEAEQFF. For the CDR3, the DNA is TGCGCCAGCAGTACCTACAGCGAAGCTGAGCAGTTCTTC. This chain links TRBV5-1 with TRBJ2-1; D call uncertain. Germline assignment: CDR1 SGHRS and CDR2 YFSETQ. CDR3 length: 13 amino acids. The V gene lost 5 bases and the J gene lost 9 bases, with 15 bases spanning the gap.

Worth noting for this clone: Compared with germline, one end of the junction differs, possibly owing to a read error. The CDR3 loop reads CASSPSPSEQETQYF. DNA of the CDR3: TGTGCTAGCAGCCCGTCTCCTAGCGAACAAGAGACCCAGTACTTC. The chain recombines TRBV7-7 with TRBJ2-5, with D possibly being TRBD2 (6 bases). There are 15 residues in the CDR3. Germline V gives CDR1 SSHAT, CDR2 FNYEAQ (reference sequence).

The rearrangement links TRBV11-3 to TRBJ2-1; D unresolved. The CDR3 is 11 residues long. CDR1 is SGHNT, CDR2 YENEEA, per germline. Trimming cost V 5 bases and J 7 bases, with 6 bases left between them. CDR3 DNA sequence: TGTGCCAGCAGCCGAGAAAATGAGCAGTTCTTC. It yields the protein CASSRENEQFF.

The CDR3 is CASSHDPDGTDTQYF. CDR3 DNA sequence: TGTGCCAGCAGTCACGACCCGGATGGAACAGATACGCAGTATTTT. The rearrangement joins TRBV28 to TRBJ2-3, with D unclear. Trimming shortened V by 5 bases and J by 3 bases, and 15 bases separated the two germline ends. CDR3 length: 15 amino acids. Germline V lookup: CDR1 MDHEN, CDR2 SYDVKM.

The rearrangement joins TRBV19 to TRBJ2-7, with 10 positions matching TRBD2. The CDR3 has 14 residues. CDR1 LNHDA and CDR2 SQIVND come from the germline V gene (reference sequence). V trimming: 5 bases; J trimming: 3 bases; junction bases outside the gene matches: 4. The CDR3 is CASSLLAGYYEQYF. The CDR3 DNA is TGTGCCAGTAGTCTACTAGCGGGGTACTACGAGCAGTACTTC.

The V and J genes are TRBV4-1 and TRBJ1-1; no definite D call. V lost 0 bases to trimming and J lost 1 base, with 6 bases between them. This CDR3 has 14 residues. Germline CDR1 and CDR2: MGHRA and YSYEKL. The CDR3 DNA reads as TGCGCCAGCAGCCAAGACCGACCGAACACTGAAGCTTTCTTT. It is translated as CASSQDRPNTEAFF.

This clone has a single count. The chain is built from TRBV7-9 and TRBJ2-3; D possibly corresponds to TRBD2 (7 bases). The CDR3 contains 15 residues. CDR1 and CDR2 (germline): SEHNR, FQNEAQ (reference sequence). V was shortened by 3 bases and J by 2 bases, with 12 bases between the two germline ends. The CDR3 protein is CASSFGGAYTDTQYF. In DNA, the CDR3 is TGTGCCAGCAGCTTTGGGGGGGCCTACACAGATACGCAGTATTTT.

The chain uses TRBV11-1 and TRBJ2-7; D ambiguous. The germline V gene has CDR1 SGHAT and CDR2 FQDESV (reference sequence). Trimming removed 1 base from V and 5 bases from J, with 9 bases in between. This CDR3 spans 13 amino acids. The CDR3 DNA reads TGTGCCAGCAGCTTAGAAAACCCGGACGAGCAGTACTTC. It codes for CASSLENPDEQYF.